This TCR beta chain is from a study of blood T cell repertoires in COVID-19 (TCRdb year 2020). In the study overall: Collaborator samples came from the United States, Italy and Spain and covered acute and convalescent phases of COVID-19. The repertoires were made available in a free public database intended to serve as a resource for research on the immune response to SARS-CoV-2. Nearly every sample came with metadata listing a de-identified subject ID, COVID-19 status, age in years and sex. Samples were obtained from the ongoing ImmuneRACE study (first 160 participants) and from some 1,200 subjects provided by 6 global collaborators. Deeply sampled blood TCRbeta repertoires from subjects exposed to, actively infected with, or recovered from COVID-19 were included in the dataset. HLA class I and class II types, where available, came from metadata supplied by the sample provider rather than from assay-based typing. The prospective study material was composed of cDNA or gDNA derived from T cells, B-cell-depleted T cells, or PBMCs. Broad study findings and their caveats: The quantity of clinical and demographic metadata differed by source and by participant and was supplied without curation.

The immunoSEQ Assay, a bias-controlled multiplex PCR, was used to amplify TCRbeta CDR3 regions from genomic DNA. Per the authors' processing: Within the assay, amplification of reference gene primers was used to estimate how many nucleated cells each sample contained. To quantify the absolute abundance of each unique TCRbeta CDR3 rearrangement, sequence reads were collapsed and filtered. For each sample, productive Simpson clonality was calculated as the square root of Simpson's diversity index across productive rearrangements. This is the immuneACCESS table as TCRdb keeps it, with only in-frame sequences that have V and J called. A part of the clones is gone; compared with another copy, unresolved V genes explain less than half, and the rest is unexplained. V and J calls and clone size are given by that table; D and trimming were obtained from the DNA. The sample table shows 98,000 or so clones, and around nine tenths are seen once. Together, the top ten hold 5% to 6.5% of the sample.

This clone was seen once. Its cognate antigen has yet to be identified. No per-base quality is available; no much larger clone lies one base away. V and J are trimmed by 0 bases and 0 bases, and the gene matches miss 7 bases of the junction. From the cysteine through the phenylalanine, the CDR3 covers 18 amino acids. Only CDR3 DNA remains: 54 bases, in frame from the first base. CDR1 and CDR2 are drawn from the germline V gene: LGHNA, YSLEER. Whole blood was collected in K2EDTA tubes by collaborating institutions according to the institutions' own protocols. For TCRbeta analysis, collaborators shipped samples in one of three forms: frozen whole blood, isolated PBMCs, or DNA extracted from either of those sample types.

Sequencing was done on a sample of peripheral blood. The V and J segments used are TRBV4-3 and TRBJ2-2, with 7 central nucleotides matching TRBD2. This receptor was identified in a human donor in a cohort sampled during active COVID-19. CDR3 loop: CASSQEVASGSNTGELFF. The nucleotides read TGCGCCAGCAGCCAAGAGGTTGCTAGCGGCTCGAACACCGGGGAGCTGTTTTTT.